The clone carrying this T cell receptor beta chain came up a few times. The antigen is unknown. Tregs were sorted as CD4+CD25+CD127-/low cells. Germline CDR1 is LGHNA and CDR2 is YNFKEQ. V shed 6 bases, J shed 6 bases, and the junction held 7 bases outside the gene matches. CDR3 length: 13 amino acids. Study results and limitations: Larger-cohort validation covered only one TCR beta V-J rearrangement. Tumor Treg TCRs overlapped most with tumor naive CD4+ cells. Tumor memory CD4+ T cell TCR gene usage clustered with blood and lymph node memory CD4+ cells and lymph node naive CD4+ cells.

Semi-nested PCR with Nested Universal Primer A followed constant-region reverse priming of full-length variable regions. TCRdb redid the calling of the 5' RACE reads with MiXCR, one entry per CDR3 protein. The sample records under 65,000 distinct CDR3 sequences, 20% to 25% being singletons. Specimen: tumor-infiltrating Tregs sorted from the breast tumor. The receptor's source is a female donor with breast cancer. J is TRBJ1-2 and V is TRBV4-2; 7 bases agree with TRBD1. CDR3: CASSTSGTDGYTF. DNA for the CDR3: TGTGCCAGCAGTACGTCCGGGACAGATGGCTACACCTTC.